This T cell receptor (beta chain) was profiled in a study of cytomegalovirus exposure and HLA in healthy donors. The study, taken as a whole, reports: Sequencing probably produced one cluster of sequence variants that were highly shared. A link between a missense DCLRE1C variant and TCR beta V- and J-gene trimming emerged from a later analysis.

PCR was performed using 60 Vbeta and 13 Jbeta primers. Produced via immunoSEQ multiplex PCR; TCRdb's table is partial and in-frame only. The table lists roughly 180,000 clones, approximately 78% of them singletons, with about 2.4% in the top ten. With regard to this clone: Its antigen is currently unknown.

The CDR3 contains 14 residues. J was trimmed by 4 bases and V by 4 bases; bases with no gene match: 7. Per germline, CDR1 SGDLS and CDR2 YYNGEE. The sequence came from a male donor in good health and CMV-seronegative. Sequenced input: PBMCs. V is TRBV9 and J is TRBJ2-7; 8 nucleotides agree with TRBD2. Here the CDR3 DNA reads TGTGCCAGCAGCCCAGCGGGAGTCCAATACGAGCAGTACTTC. Protein: CASSPAGVQYEQYF. The full variable domain, in which reference TRBV9 and TRBJ2-7 provide the parts outside the CDR3, is DSGVTQTPKHLITATGQRVTLRCSPRSGDLSVYWYQQSLDQGLQFLIQYYNGEERAKGNILERFSAQQFPDLHSELNLSSLELGDSALYFCASSPAGVQYEQYFGPGTRLTVT.